One and the same sample provided the 20 T cell receptor beta chains below, sequenced in a study of blood T cell repertoires in COVID-19. Assay: immunoSEQ multiplex PCR; the TCRdb copy retains only in-frame clones and omits some. The sample includes a few hundred thousand clones, roughly 90% seen only once; the top ten take 2.5% to 3%. Sequenced input: PBMCs or T cells enriched from blood (not recorded which). The receptors were sampled from a woman aged 25-40 years who had recovered from COVID-19.

For this clone: The DNA is omitted, as the CDR3 cannot be located on it reliably, and the CDR3 follows TCRdb's listing. The chain recombines TRBV25-1 with TRBJ2-5; TRBD2 is the table's D call and was not checked against the DNA. Looked up from germline, CDR1 is MGHDK and CDR2 is SYGVNS. The CDR3 is 13 amino acids in total, end residues counted. CDR3 region: CASILAGGETQYF.

V gene TRBV3-1 (or the pseudogene TRBV3-2) combines with J gene TRBJ1-5; 7 nucleotides agree with TRBD1. Unmatched junction bases numbered 3, after V lost 5 bases and J lost 2 bases. Per germline, CDR1 LGHDT and CDR2 YNNKEL (reference sequence). The CDR3 is made up of 14 amino acids. The CDR3 nucleotides are TGTGCCAGCAGCGGAGGACAGGGCAATCAGCCCCAGCATTTT. Translation: CASSGGQGNQPQHF.

The gene calls are TRBV11-1 and TRBJ1-2; no clear D gene. Germline V gene lookup returns CDR1 SGHAT and CDR2 FQDESV (reference sequence). V was clipped by 5 bases and J by 5 bases, with 15 bases between them. CDR3 size: 14 residues. In DNA, the CDR3 is TGTGCCAGCAGCGCCCAACGACCGGGGTATGGCTACACCTTC. This sequence encodes CASSAQRPGYGYTF.

V usage is TRBV20-1 and J usage is TRBJ2-7; D not resolved. Germline assignment: CDR1 DFQATT and CDR2 SNEGSKA (reference sequence). CDR3 length: 11 amino acids. Between the trimmed V and J ends, which lost 5 bases and 7 bases, there was a span of 12 bases. The CDR3: CSAVPLREQYF. CDR3 nucleotide sequence: TGCAGTGCTGTTCCGCTCCGGGAGCAGTACTTC.

The rearrangement uses TRBV5-6 and TRBJ2-3; no reliable D call. This CDR3 has 15 amino acids. Trimming took off 0 bases at V and 6 bases at J, with 14 bases between the two ends. Germline assignment: CDR1 SGHDT and CDR2 YYEEEE. CDR3 bases: TGTGCCAGCAGCTTGGTGTCAGCGAGAACCGATACGCAGTATTTT. As protein: CASSLVSARTDTQYF.

Details on this clone: Other DNA variants within this sample encode the same CDR3. J is TRBJ2-5 and V is TRBV5-1, with 7 positions matching TRBD2. The V segment lost 4 bases and the J segment 3 bases; nucleotides outside the gene matches: 3. The CDR3 sequence is 13 residues long. CDR1 SGHRS and CDR2 YFSETQ come from the germline V gene. The CDR3 here is CASSLGREETQYF. CDR3 in DNA: TGCGCCAGCAGCCTGGGGAGGGAAGAGACCCAGTACTTC.

The chain couples TRBV4-2 to TRBJ1-5; D is ambiguous. V dropped 0 bases and J dropped 3 bases, with 12 bases sitting between them. CDR1 is LGHNA, CDR2 YNFKEQ, per germline. This CDR3 comprises 16 residues. CDR3 nucleotide sequence: TGTGCCAGCAGCCAAGAGATCACGGTCCTCAATCAGCCCCAGCATTTT. Translation gives CASSQEITVLNQPQHF.

The genes are TRBV29-1 and TRBJ2-3; 14 positions agree with TRBD2. After removal of 3 bases from V and 5 bases from J, the junction contained 22 bases not matched to a gene. There are 21 residues in the CDR3. Germline V gene lookup returns CDR1 SQVTM and CDR2 ANQGSEA. The CDR3 region is CSVDQGMKWGTSGSWGDTQYF. The CDR3 DNA reads as TGCAGCGTTGATCAGGGAATGAAGTGGGGGACTAGCGGGAGTTGGGGAGATACGCAGTATTTT.

This clone was detected once. J is TRBJ2-7 and V is TRBV19; 9 bases align to TRBD1. CDR1 and CDR2 from the germline V gene are LNHDA and SQIVND (reference sequence). This CDR3 is 13 amino acids long. After removal of 8 bases from V and 1 base from J, the junction contained 3 bases not matched to a gene. The CDR3 reads CASWDRESYEQYF. DNA for the CDR3: TGTGCCAGTTGGGACAGGGAATCCTACGAGCAGTACTTC.

The chain uses TRBV19 and TRBJ1-1; TRBD1 is a possible D gene (5 bases). Trimming removed 3 bases from V and 5 bases from J, with 19 bases in between. The CDR3 is made up of 16 amino acids. CDR1 and CDR2 from the germline V gene are LNHDA and SQIVND (reference sequence). CDR3 sequence reads: CASSIGVKGRKTEAFF. CDR3 coding DNA: TGTGCCAGTAGTATCGGCGTGAAGGGGCGCAAAACTGAAGCTTTCTTT.

A word on this clone: Since a much larger clone is just one base distant, this may be a read error. The gene calls are TRBV7-2 and TRBJ1-1; D unclear. V lost 3 bases to trimming and J lost 1 base, with 6 bases between them. Germline CDR1 and CDR2: SGHTA and FQGNSA. This CDR3 has 13 amino acids. The CDR3 nucleotides read TGTGCCAGCAGCTTCACAGAGAACACTGAAGCTTTCTTT. Translation gives CASSFTENTEAFF.

The chain links TRBV7-9 to TRBJ2-1, with 7 bases identical to TRBD2. The CDR3 covers 18 residues. V shed 2 bases, J shed 6 bases, and the junction held 16 bases outside the gene matches. CDR1 and CDR2 from the germline V gene are SEHNR and FQNEAQ (reference sequence). CDR3 residues: CASSLSARDYTGGNEQFF. The DNA of the CDR3 is TGTGCCAGCAGCTTATCCGCGCGGGACTACACGGGGGGCAATGAGCAGTTCTTC.

The V call is TRBV11-3, the J call TRBJ2-5; D perhaps matches TRBD2 (5 bases). The CDR3 is made up of 14 amino acids. Per the germline V gene, CDR1 is SGHNT and CDR2 is YENEEA. V shed 0 bases and J shed 5 bases, with 10 bases lying between them. The CDR3 here is CASSLDGSAETQYF. The CDR3 region has the DNA TGTGCCAGCAGCTTAGATGGGAGTGCTGAGACCCAGTACTTC. The variable domain in full, with the rest retrieved from reference TRBV11-3 and TRBJ2-5, is EAGVVQSPRYKIIEKKQPVAFWCNPISGHNTLYWYLQNLGQGPELLIRYENEEAVDDSQLPKDRFSAERLKGVDSTLKIQPAELGDSAVYLCASSLDGSAETQYFGPGTRLLVL.

This clone has a handful of counts. The chain combines TRBV7-9 with TRBJ2-5; 8 nucleotides agree with TRBD2. The CDR3 runs 15 residues. Looked up from germline, CDR1 is SEHNR and CDR2 is FQNEAQ (reference sequence). Losses at the gene ends were 1 base for V and 5 bases for J; bases not matched to a gene: 6. The CDR3 coding sequence is TGTGCCAGCAGCTTAGTTGGAGCGGGAGAGGAGACCCAGTACTTC. Its translation is CASSLVGAGEETQYF.

The chain couples TRBV27 to TRBJ1-1, with 9 positions matching TRBD1. Germline CDR1 is MNHEY and CDR2 is SMNVEV (reference sequence). The CDR3 spans 16 residues. Germline trimming cut 5 bases from V and 4 bases from J; bases unmatched to any gene: 11. The CDR3 bases are TGTGCCAGCAGTCCCCGGACAGGGGCGCCCTCCACTGAAGCTTTCTTT. It codes for CASSPRTGAPSTEAFF.

The rearrangement uses TRBV5-1 and TRBJ1-5; the match to TRBD1 covers 8 bases. Germline V gene sequence: CDR1 SGHRS, CDR2 YFSETQ. This CDR3 is 14 amino acids long. V shed 1 base and J 7 bases; nucleotides not matched to a gene: 4. CDR3 in amino acids: CASSLTGGAQPQHF. CDR3 nucleotide sequence: TGCGCCAGCAGCTTGACAGGGGGAGCCCAGCCCCAGCATTTT. Full variable domain (outside the CDR3, taken from reference TRBV5-1 and TRBJ1-5): KAGVTQTPRYLIKTRGQQVTLSCSPISGHRSVSWYQQTPGQGLQFLFEYFSETQRNKGNFPGRFSGRQFSNSRSEMNVSTLELGDSALYLCASSLTGGAQPQHFGDGTRLSIL.

The chain links TRBV18 to TRBJ2-7; 7 nucleotides match TRBD2. CDR1 KGHSH and CDR2 LQKENI come from the germline V gene. This CDR3 comprises 15 residues. Trimming at V came to 4 bases and at J to 1 base, leaving 7 bases not matched to a gene. CDR3 bases: TGTGCCAGCTCACAATATTCTAGCGGTTCCTACGAGCAGTACTTC. Translating it yields CASSQYSSGSYEQYF.

The chain is built from TRBV19 and TRBJ1-4; TRBD1 aligns across 10 bases. CDR3 length equals 13 residues. Germline assignment: CDR1 LNHDA and CDR2 SQIVND (reference sequence). V dropped 11 bases and J dropped 6; count of bases not matched to a gene: 6. CDR3 sequence: CACSGTGDEKLFF. DNA for the CDR3: TGTGCCTGTTCTGGGACAGGGGATGAAAAACTGTTTTTT.

The chain combines TRBV7-2 with TRBJ2-3; TRBD2 agrees at 10 bases. J gave up 1 base and V 1 base, and 8 bases lay outside the gene matches. This CDR3 has 18 residues. Germline V CDR1 and CDR2: SGHTA, FQGNSA. The CDR3 coding sequence is TGTGCCAGCAGCTTAGAGAAGCGGGAGGGCTACCGCACAGATACGCAGTATTTT. Residues: CASSLEKREGYRTDTQYF.

The rearrangement joins TRBV6-5 to TRBJ2-5; D is ambiguous. The length of the CDR3 is 13 residues. Deletions cut 2 bases from V and 2 bases from J, with 6 bases between. Per germline, CDR1 MNHEY and CDR2 SVGAGI. CDR3 in DNA: TGTGCCAGCAGTTACCGGCGGCAAGAGACCCAGTACTTC. The encoded protein is CASSYRRQETQYF.